This T cell receptor beta chain was retrieved from a study of human T cells and chemical hapten exposure. Across the study: After 6 days, upper back 0.01% DPC patch tests were scored.

The time point was: patch test 3, about 24 weeks after DPC sensitization. Regarding treatment: therapeutic diphenylcyclopropenone sensitization with weekly scalp DPC. The CDR3 has 13 amino acids. V was trimmed by 3 bases and J by 6 bases, leaving 9 bases between them. Germline CDR1 reads SGHTA; CDR2 reads FQGNSA. MiXCR, applied by TCRdb to the RACE reads, yields one record per CDR3 protein. The table lists tens of thousands of distinct CDR3 sequences, approximately 11% of them singletons. Study conclusions and caveats: Expanded TCRs made up significantly more big CDR3 similarity clusters than controls did.

The table lists this clonotype with many counts. The target antigen is unknown. The rearrangement joins TRBV7-2 to TRBJ1-5; D remains unclear. The sample here was whole blood, taken in connection with sensitization to the hapten diphenylcyclopropenone (DPC). The sequence was collected from a woman aged 30 to 39 with alopecia areata. Some clones in this sample may be carry-over from other donors' samples. The CDR3 DNA follows: TGTGCCAGCAGCTTTGGGCAATCTCAGCCCCAGCATTTT. This codes for CASSFGQSQPQHF.